This T cell receptor beta chain comes out of a study of graft-versus-host responses after intestinal transplantation. Across the study: Transplants were multivisceral, liver-intestinal, or isolated intestinal. Recipients across the board were started on anti-thymocyte globulin induction, then kept on tacrolimus and steroids for around 3 years.

Notes on the study in general: Within allografts, high graft-versus-host to host-versus-graft clonal ratios were seen among patients with graft-donor T cell macrochimerism.

Comments on this clone: The antigen is not known.

V shed 2 bases and J 3 bases; nucleotides not matched to a gene: 4. This CDR3 is 14 amino acids long. CDR1 SGHRS and CDR2 YFSETQ come from the germline V gene. Profiled with immunoSEQ multiplex PCR; TCRdb holds only in-frame clones, not every one. This sample has 45,000 to 50,000 clones, with about 93% found just once. This specimen was PBMCs, taken about 120 weeks after a first intestinal transplant, on the day of a second. The V gene is TRBV5-1, the J gene TRBJ2-7, with TRBD1 matching 8 bases. This receptor was obtained from a human patient who received an intestinal transplant, so some T cells may come from the graft donor. DNA of the CDR3: TGCGCCAGCAGCTTAGGACAGGGCTTCTACGAGCAGTACTTC. Protein product: CASSLGQGFYEQYF.